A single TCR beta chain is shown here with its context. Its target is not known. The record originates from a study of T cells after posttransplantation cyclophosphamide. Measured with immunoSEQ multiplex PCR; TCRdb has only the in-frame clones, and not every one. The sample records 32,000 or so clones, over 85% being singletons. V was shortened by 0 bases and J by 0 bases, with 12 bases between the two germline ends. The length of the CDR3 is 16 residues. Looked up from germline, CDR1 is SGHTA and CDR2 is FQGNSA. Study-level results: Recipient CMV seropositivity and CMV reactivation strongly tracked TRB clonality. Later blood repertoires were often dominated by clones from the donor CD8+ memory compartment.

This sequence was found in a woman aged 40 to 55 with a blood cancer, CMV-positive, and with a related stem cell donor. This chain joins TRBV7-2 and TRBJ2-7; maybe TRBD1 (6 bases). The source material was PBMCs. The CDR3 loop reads CASSLARRTASYEQYF. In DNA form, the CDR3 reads TGTGCCAGCAGCTTAGCGCGTAGGACAGCCTCCTACGAGCAGTACTTC.